Detailed here is one TCR beta chain. The antigen remains unidentified. Every CD8+ T cell subset underwent triplicate sorting at 250,000 to 300,000 cells apiece. The data belong to a study of CXCR3-negative and CXCR3-positive naive CD8 T cells. Study overall: TRB reads totalled about 140 million, about 1.5 +/- 0.3 million per library.

There are 19 residues in the CDR3. The germline V gene has CDR1 MDHEN and CDR2 SYDVKM. General observations from the study: TRBV-TRBJ usage was alike in naive CXCR3-negative and CXCR3-positive cells but differed in memory cells.

Carrying UMI labels, the TRB cDNA libraries were prepared through 5' RACE. TCRdb re-called the 5' RACE reads and gives one entry per CDR3 protein, without DNA. Its clone listing holds tens of thousands of distinct CDR3 sequences. Input material: naive CXCR3- CD8+ T cells from blood. Subset meaning: CD45RO-CCR7+CD27+CD95- naive CD8+ T cells lacking CXCR3 (TNR3-). V is TRBV28 and J is TRBJ2-1; TCRdb's assignment of TRBD1 cannot be checked, as there is no DNA. The source of this sequence is a human donor in good health. Some clones in this sample may be carry-over from other donors' samples. CDR3 region: CASSLPSQRDRGRPNEQFF.